A selection of T cell receptor beta chains follows, all from one sample in a study of blood T cell repertoires in COVID-19. Measured with immunoSEQ multiplex PCR; TCRdb has only the in-frame clones, and not every one. The data show under 200,000 clones, around 82% seen once. Sequencing used PBMCs or T cells enriched from blood (not recorded which). Receptors were obtained from a woman in her fifties or sixties in a cohort exposed to, infected with or recovered from COVID-19 (not recorded which). Both conserved end residues are trimmed from each CDR3.

cdr3_aa	j_call	v_call
ASSYLTGSTEAF	TRBJ1-1	TRBV7-2
ASSPPGRDPQY	TRBJ2-3	TRBV28
ASSGQGAGEQY	TRBJ2-7	TRBV7-9
ASSQEIWARNTEAF	TRBJ1-1	TRBV4-3
ATSDLPGQGNTGELF	TRBJ2-2	TRBV24-1
ATSGGTAQETQY	TRBJ2-5	TRBV24-1
ASTRQGSAYGYT	TRBJ1-2	TRBV19
ASSSGPYNEQF	TRBJ2-1	TRBV14
ASSPTGGTDTQY	TRBJ2-3	TRBV18
ASSHLGAGDNEQF	TRBJ2-1	TRBV4-1
ASSHPISISLGQYPSEAF	TRBJ1-1	TRBV3-1/TRBV3-2
ATGGGSSPLH	TRBJ1-6	TRBV5-4
ATSDDQGQGWRTGELF	TRBJ2-2	TRBV24-1
ASSQPQGSADTQY	TRBJ2-3	TRBV4-1
ASSYTSGEGELF	TRBJ2-2	TRBV5-1
SASMPGRDGYT	TRBJ1-2	TRBV20-1
ASSGTDNTGELF	TRBJ2-2	TRBV6-5
ASSHEQGHYGYT	TRBJ1-2	TRBV3-1/TRBV3-2
ASSPPMGGGYT	TRBJ1-2	TRBV5-5
ASSHLGGHRETQY	TRBJ2-5	TRBV3-1/TRBV3-2
ASMKADTGELF	TRBJ2-2	TRBV28
ATRRGSSYNEQF	TRBJ2-1	TRBV15
ASSPRQGATGNTIY	TRBJ1-3	TRBV11-2
ATRESGLINEQF	TRBJ2-1	TRBV24-1
ASSFTSGGDTQY	TRBJ2-3	TRBV7-3
ASSTHSGQGVRYT	TRBJ1-2	TRBV19
ASSLAESTDTQY	TRBJ2-3	TRBV6-5
ASSFEPGYTEAF	TRBJ1-1	TRBV27
ASSLDGSSYNEQF	TRBJ2-1	TRBV5-5
ASNHRDRVSSPLH	TRBJ1-6	TRBV19
ASGFSGSETQY	TRBJ2-5	TRBV12-5
ASSSRGDSRNQPQH	TRBJ1-5	TRBV7-2
SVSVTGVDEKLF	TRBJ1-4	TRBV29-1
ASQSNAGSSGEQY	TRBJ2-7	TRBV5-1
ASSQEGGQLNGYT	TRBJ1-2	TRBV4-2
ASSFEQPYGYT	TRBJ1-2	TRBV5-8
ASSQALLPYEQY	TRBJ2-7	TRBV4-2
ASSSTTWSSYNSPLH	TRBJ1-6	TRBV27
ASTGLTSSGNTIY	TRBJ1-3	TRBV6-5
ASGPDRGGSYEQY	TRBJ2-7	TRBV12-5
SASTGDSYNEQF	TRBJ2-1	TRBV29-1
ASSVAGRADRDYGYT	TRBJ1-2	TRBV9
ASSERQGSYEQY	TRBJ2-7	TRBV28
AISMDRSNEKLF	TRBJ1-4	TRBV10-3
ASGDSNYGYT	TRBJ1-2	TRBV2
ACQQGDYGYT	TRBJ1-2	TRBV30
ASSEAGRNTEAF	TRBJ1-1	TRBV2
ASSQEVSGGSYNEQF	TRBJ2-1	TRBV4-3
ASSLWFPAGPVQETQY	TRBJ2-5	TRBV5-1
ASSLAVGPGNNSPLH	TRBJ1-6	TRBV5-6
ASSLDASRSYEQY	TRBJ2-7	TRBV7-2